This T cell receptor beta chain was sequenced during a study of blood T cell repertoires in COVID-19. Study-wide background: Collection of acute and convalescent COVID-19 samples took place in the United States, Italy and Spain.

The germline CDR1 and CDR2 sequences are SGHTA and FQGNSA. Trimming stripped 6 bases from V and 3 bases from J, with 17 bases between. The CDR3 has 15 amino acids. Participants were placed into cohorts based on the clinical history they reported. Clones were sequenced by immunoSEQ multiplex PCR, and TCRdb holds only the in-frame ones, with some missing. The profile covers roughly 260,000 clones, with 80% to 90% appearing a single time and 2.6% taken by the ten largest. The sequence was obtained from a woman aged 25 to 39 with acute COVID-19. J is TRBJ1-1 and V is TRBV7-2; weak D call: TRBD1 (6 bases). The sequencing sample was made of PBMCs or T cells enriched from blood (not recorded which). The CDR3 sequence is CASRSQGRADTEAFF. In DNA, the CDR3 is TGTGCCAGCAGATCACAGGGACGAGCGGACACTGAAGCTTTCTTT.